The TCR beta chain described here comes from a study of shared clonotypes between healthy human individuals (dated by TCRdb to 2020 to 2021). With regard to the full study: A few men and a couple of women, aged 18 to 49 years, made up the cohort. For each donor, CD4 naive and CD4 memory were each run on three plates, CD8 naive on two plates, and CD8 memory on one plate. Blood TCR repertoires of five healthy adults were deeply sequenced to estimate repertoire size and the extent of clonotype sharing between individuals. Different laboratories and diverse techniques were used to prepare libraries and sequence TCR repertoires, to increase sequencing depth and limit assay-specific biases. Each donor's leukapheresis produced roughly between roughly 0.94 and 9.5 billion PBMCs.

In regard to this clone: Its cognate antigen has yet to be identified. No base quality values were provided; no much bigger clone lies one nucleotide off.

Overall results and qualifications from the work: Naive subsets generally had larger estimated clonotype richness than memory subsets. Clonotypes shared by all four sorted-subset donors showed higher generation probabilities than non-shared clonotypes. Sampling was limited to blood, and TCR repertoires in tissue likely differ from TCR repertoires in blood. Because the study included a small number of donors, the genetic and exposure-history diversity represented was limited. When a few donors were compared, the shared fraction of clonotypes was about 5% for naive CD4, roughly 3.3% for naive CD8, 2.3% for memory CD4, and less than 0.5% for memory CD8. Based on pairwise subsampling, the degree of clonotype sharing among donors was expected to be affected by sequencing depth. Rarefaction of sorted-subset datasets indicated incomplete sequencing despite the large sequencing depth.

The donors were healthy, HIV-negative adults with no recently reported acute infections or vaccinations. Only Caucasian adults living in Nashville, Tennessee, USA were represented among the donors. CD4+ T cells were enriched through magnetic negative selection, after which naive cells were positively selected on CD45RA and the remaining negative fraction served as the memory subset. Blood was obtained by leukapheresis, after which PBMCs were separated by Ficoll-Histopaque density gradient centrifugation and cryopreserved in liquid nitrogen vapor phase. Analytical flow cytometry was used to check the purity and quantity of every magnetically sorted T cell population. Genomic DNA was isolated from every sorted fraction and measured by UV absorbance on a Nanodrop 2000c. Using the deep immunoSEQ assay, multiplex PCR amplified TCR CDR3 regions from genomic DNA. Genomic DNA extracted from each cell subset was distributed evenly over all wells of several immunoSEQ 96-well plates, and each plate served as one replicate. Each replicate PCR for sorted subsets received 200 ng genomic DNA, equal to roughly 29,000 T cell genomes. Purified libraries were quantified with a Qubit 3.0 fluorometer, sized on a Bioanalyzer 2100, and re-quantified with the KAPA Library Quantification kit. A separate single-read 150-cycle Illumina NextSeq 550 flow cell was used to sequence each immunoSEQ 96-well plate. The authors' pipeline ran thus. Because only junctional sequences without quality scores were contained in the immunoSEQ output, filtering matching that applied to full-length reads could not be performed. To assign V/J genes and CDR3, sequences were annotated using PyIR, a Python wrapper for IgBLAST v1.9, with IMGT germline references. Any read was removed if the V/J assignment was weak (E-value above 1e-6), the CDR3 was missing, or the read contained stop codons, out-of-frame junctions, or ambiguous translated residues. V3J clonotypes were defined by identical inferred V gene, J gene, and CDR3 amino acid sequence. Percentage overlap between repertoires was computed as shared unique clonotypes divided by the size of the smaller repertoire. Repertoire richness was assessed with RTK rarefaction, the Chao1 estimator, and Recon v2.1 estimates of unobserved clonotypes. Generation probabilities were computed with OLGA for all TCRbeta clonotypes obtained by the gDNA method from a few donors. The table was pulled from immuneACCESS by TCRdb, which kept in-frame rearrangements only. Such tables lose some clones; where checked, under half of the loss comes from unresolved V genes, and the rest has no known cause. From that table come the V and J calls and clone size; the DNA was used to work out D and trimming. The sample yields about 960,000 clones; 76% were counted once. Roughly 1.5% of the sample is held by the ten biggest clonotypes.

Sequencing used memory CD4+ T cells sorted from blood. The cell subset or site label, as the study defines it: CD45RA-negative fraction. The source is a man aged 18-30 years in good health.

CDR3 region: CASSLEGGRAAGELFF. The DNA sequence is given as TGTGCCAGCAGCTTAGAGGGCGGGAGGGCCGCCGGGGAGCTGTTTTTT. Here the chain combines TRBV11-2 and TRBJ2-2, with 9 junctional bases fitting TRBD2. From the cysteine through the phenylalanine, the CDR3 covers 16 amino acids. Just CDR3 DNA is preserved here, 48 bases in frame from base 1. For this chain, trimming is 0 bases at the V end and 6 bases at the J end, and the number of junction bases without a gene match is 5. The germline V gene specifies SGHAT as CDR1 and FQNNGV as CDR2.